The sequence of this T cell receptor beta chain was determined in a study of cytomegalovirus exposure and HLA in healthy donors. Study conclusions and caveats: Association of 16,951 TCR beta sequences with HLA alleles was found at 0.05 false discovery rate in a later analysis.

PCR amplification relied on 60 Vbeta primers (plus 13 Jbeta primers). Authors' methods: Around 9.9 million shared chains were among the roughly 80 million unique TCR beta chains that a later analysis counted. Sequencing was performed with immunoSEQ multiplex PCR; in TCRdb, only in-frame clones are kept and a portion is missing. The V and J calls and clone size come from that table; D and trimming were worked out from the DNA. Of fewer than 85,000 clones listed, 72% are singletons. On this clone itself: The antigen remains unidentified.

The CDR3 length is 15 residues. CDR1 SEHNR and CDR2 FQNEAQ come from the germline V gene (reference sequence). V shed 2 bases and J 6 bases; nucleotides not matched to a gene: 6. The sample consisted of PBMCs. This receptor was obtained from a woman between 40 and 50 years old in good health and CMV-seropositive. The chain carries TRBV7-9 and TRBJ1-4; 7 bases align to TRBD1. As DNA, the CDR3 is TGTGCCAGCAGCTTATCGACAGGGCTATATGAAAAACTGTTTTTT. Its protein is CASSLSTGLYEKLFF.